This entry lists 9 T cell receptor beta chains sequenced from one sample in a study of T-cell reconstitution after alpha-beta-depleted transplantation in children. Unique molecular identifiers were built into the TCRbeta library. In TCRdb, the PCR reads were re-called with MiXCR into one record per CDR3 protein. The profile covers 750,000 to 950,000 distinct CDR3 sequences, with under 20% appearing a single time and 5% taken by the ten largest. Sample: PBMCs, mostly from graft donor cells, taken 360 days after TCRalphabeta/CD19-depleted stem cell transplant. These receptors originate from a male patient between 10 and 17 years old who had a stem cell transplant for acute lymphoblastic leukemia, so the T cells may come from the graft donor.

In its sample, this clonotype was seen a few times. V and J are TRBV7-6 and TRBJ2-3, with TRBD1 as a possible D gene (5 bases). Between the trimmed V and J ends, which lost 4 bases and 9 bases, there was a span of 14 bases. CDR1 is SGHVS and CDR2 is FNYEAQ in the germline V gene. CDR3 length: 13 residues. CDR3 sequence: CASSWLTDITQYF. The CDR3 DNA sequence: TGTGCCAGCAGCTGGCTGACAGATATAACGCAGTATTTT. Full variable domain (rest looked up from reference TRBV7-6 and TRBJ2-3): GAGVSQSPRYKVTKRGQDVALRCDPISGHVSLYWYRQALGQGPEFLTYFNYEAQQDKSGLPNDRFSAERPEGSISTLTIQRTEQRDSAMYRCASSWLTDITQYFGPGTRLTVL.

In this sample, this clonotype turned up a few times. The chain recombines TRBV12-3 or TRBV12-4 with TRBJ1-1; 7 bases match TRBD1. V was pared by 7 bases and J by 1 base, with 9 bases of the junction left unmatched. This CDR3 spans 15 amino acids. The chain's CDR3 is CASTPRTGRNTEAFF. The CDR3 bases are TGTGCCAGCACCCCTCGGACAGGCAGGAACACTGAAGCTTTCTTT.

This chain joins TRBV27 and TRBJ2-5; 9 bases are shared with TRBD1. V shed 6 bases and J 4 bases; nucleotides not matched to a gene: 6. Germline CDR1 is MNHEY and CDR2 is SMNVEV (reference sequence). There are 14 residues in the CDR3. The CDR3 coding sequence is TGTGCCAGCAGCACCGGGACAGGGCCAGAGACCCAGTACTTC. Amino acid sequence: CASSTGTGPETQYF.

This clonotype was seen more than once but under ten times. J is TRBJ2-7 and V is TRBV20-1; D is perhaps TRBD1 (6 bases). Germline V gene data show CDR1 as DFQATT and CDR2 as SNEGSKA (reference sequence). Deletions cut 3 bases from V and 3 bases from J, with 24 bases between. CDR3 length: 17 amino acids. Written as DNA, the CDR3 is TGCAGTGCTAGTAGTGGAAGTGGGACAAGCTCCTACTACGAGCAGTACTTC. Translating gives CSASSGSGTSSYYEQYF.

The CDR3 reads CSARRGGGYTF. CDR3 nucleotide sequence: TGCAGTGCTCGCCGGGGAGGTGGCTACACCTTC. V gene TRBV20-1 combines with J gene TRBJ1-2, with D uncertain. The CDR3 loop spans 11 amino acids. The germline V gene encodes CDR1 DFQATT and CDR2 SNEGSKA (reference sequence). V lost 5 bases and J 7 bases, leaving 11 bases between the germline ends.

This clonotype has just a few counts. CDR3 loop: CASSRGSGAGYEQYF. The CDR3 DNA sequence: TGCGCCAGCAGCCGCGGTAGTGGGGCGGGCTACGAGCAGTACTTC. This chain joins TRBV5-1 and TRBJ2-7, with D perhaps matching TRBD1 or TRBD2 (5 bases each). The CDR3 length is 15 residues. Trimming took 4 bases from V and 3 from J, leaving 17 bases between them. Germline assignment: CDR1 SGHRS and CDR2 YFSETQ.

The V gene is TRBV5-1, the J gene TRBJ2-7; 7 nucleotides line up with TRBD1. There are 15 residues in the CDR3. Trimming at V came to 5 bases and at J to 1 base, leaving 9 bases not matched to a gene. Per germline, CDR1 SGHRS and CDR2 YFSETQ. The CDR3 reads CASRSTGWGSYEQYF. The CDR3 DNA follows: TGCGCCAGCAGATCGACAGGGTGGGGATCCTACGAGCAGTACTTC.

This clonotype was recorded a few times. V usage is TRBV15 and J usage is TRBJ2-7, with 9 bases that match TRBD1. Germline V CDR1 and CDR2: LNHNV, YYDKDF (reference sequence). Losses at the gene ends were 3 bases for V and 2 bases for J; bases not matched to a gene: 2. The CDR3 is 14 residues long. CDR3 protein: CATSRDRGPYEQYF. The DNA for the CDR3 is TGTGCCACCAGCAGGGACAGGGGTCCCTACGAGCAGTACTTC.

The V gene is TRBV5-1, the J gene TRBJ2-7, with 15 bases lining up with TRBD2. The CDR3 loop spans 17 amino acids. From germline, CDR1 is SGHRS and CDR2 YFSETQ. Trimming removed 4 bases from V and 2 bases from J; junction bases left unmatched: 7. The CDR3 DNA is TGCGCCAGCAGCGTCGGACTAGCGGGAGGGTCCCCCTACGAGCAGTACTTC. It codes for CASSVGLAGGSPYEQYF.